The entry below gives a single T cell receptor beta chain sequence along with its context. V dropped 4 bases and J dropped 6; count of bases not matched to a gene: 7. Germline CDR1 reads SGHRS; CDR2 reads YFSETQ. The CDR3 spans 14 residues. The data derive from a study of blood T cell repertoires in COVID-19. Overall study context: Specimens from acute and convalescent COVID-19 originated in the United States, Italy and Spain. Nucleic acid was either cDNA or gDNA, and it came from T cells, B-cell-depleted T cells, or PBMCs.

Authors' processing steps: Counts of nucleated cells, estimated from reference gene primer amplification, were obtained. Generated by immunoSEQ multiplex PCR, the TCRdb table keeps only in-frame clones and is missing some. D and trimming come from the DNA, and the V and J calls and clone size come from that table. This sample has a few hundred thousand clones; about 91% occur once, and the top ten carry 5.5% to 8%. The gene calls are TRBV5-1 and TRBJ1-2; 9 nucleotides agree with TRBD1. The sequencing input was peripheral blood. The receptor comes from a woman aged 25 to 39 who had recovered from COVID-19. DNA for the CDR3: TGCGCCAGCAGCCCAGGACAGGGGTTGGATGGCTACACCTTC. It is translated as CASSPGQGLDGYTF. Full variable domain (outside the CDR3, taken from reference TRBV5-1 and TRBJ1-2): KAGVTQTPRYLIKTRGQQVTLSCSPISGHRSVSWYQQTPGQGLQFLFEYFSETQRNKGNFPGRFSGRQFSNSRSEMNVSTLELGDSALYLCASSPGQGLDGYTFGSGTRLTVV.